This TCR beta chain was obtained from a study of cytomegalovirus exposure and HLA in healthy donors. Findings and limits, study-wide: A later analysis linked a missense variant in DCLRE1C to the trimming of TCR beta V and J genes. Among TCR sequences, most were rare, though some public TCRs appeared in many donors. In a later analysis, at a false discovery rate of 0.05, approximately 15,000 TCR beta sequences matched HLA alleles.

The CDR3 is 15 amino acids. V was pared by 4 bases and J by 3 bases, with 14 bases between. Germline CDR1 is SGHDT and CDR2 is YYEEEE. A remark on this clone: Antigen specificity is unknown.

Both 60 Vbeta primers and 13 Jbeta primers went into the PCR. TCRdb's copy holds only in-frame clones and misses some; the assay was immunoSEQ multiplex PCR. The table lists 80,000 to 100,000 clones, 60% to 80% of them singletons, with around 7.3% in the top ten. The material sequenced was PBMCs. The chain has TRBV5-6 and TRBJ1-3; possible D gene TRBD1, 6 bases. This receptor was taken from a man aged 45 to 65 in good health and CMV-seropositive. The CDR3 here is CASSGAGEFGNTIYF. CDR3 nucleotide sequence: TGTGCCAGCAGCGGGGCAGGGGAGTTTGGAAACACCATATATTTT.